The clone carrying this T cell receptor (beta chain) was picked up a small number of times. This sample is part of a study of T cell changes during pregnancy in multiple sclerosis. The table came from immunoSEQ multiplex PCR; TCRdb's copy has only in-frame clones and leaves some out. Of about 42,000 clones listed, 80% to 90% were seen once; the top ten hold around 0.58%. The J segment lost 6 bases and the V segment lost 2 bases, leaving 9 bases of the junction unmatched. The CDR3 runs to 17 residues. Per the germline V gene, CDR1 is SSHAT and CDR2 is FNYEAQ (reference sequence). The input for sequencing was CD4+ T cells from peripheral blood mononuclear cells, taken before pregnancy. This chain connects TRBV7-7 to TRBJ2-2, with 10 bases aligning to TRBD1. The TCR originated in a female donor with multiple sclerosis, enrolled in a pregnancy study. The CDR3 sequence: CASSLSRLGTGAGELFF. CDR3 DNA: TGTGCCAGCAGCTTATCCCGTTTGGGGACAGGGGCCGGGGAGCTGTTTTTT.